The following is a T cell receptor (beta chain) sequence with its context. Its antigen is still unknown. The germline gene is not matched at one end of the junction; a read error may be the cause. These data are taken from a study of cytomegalovirus exposure and HLA in healthy donors (dated by TCRdb to about 2017). Describing the broader study: In an earlier analysis of about 560 of the donors, 276 Gb of sequence data and 120 million or so unique TCR beta sequences from about 190 million T cells were reported. The study profiled the T cell repertoires of about 720 subjects by immunosequencing and related them to cytomegalovirus serostatus. Donor age, sex, ethnicity and CMV serostatus were collected together with the repertoire data. A handful of DR-DQ haplotypes were treated as single units for association and clustering because of strong linkage in the cohort. High-throughput TCR immunosequencing, statistical association of individual TCRs with disease status, and machine learning were combined to predict cytomegalovirus infection status. An early release covering about 600 HLA-typed donors comprised about 290 gigabases of sequencing data and 85 million or so unique TCR sequences. In a later genetic analysis, genome-wide SNP genotypes for about three fifths of the roughly 670 donors were used, and that subset was treated as a discovery cohort. HLA typing included class I and class II loci at four-digit resolution. The later analysis used no new phenotypic data to find candidate immune exposures, relying instead on TCR beta sequences and their occurrence across donors. To decide whether each TCR beta V gene segment behaved as functional or pseudogenic, an earlier analysis of some 600 of the donors relied on high-throughput TCR beta sequencing. Among the roughly 370 genotyped donors, approximately 76% belonged to the genetic ancestry cluster associated with self-reported Caucasian donors. The number of typed donors differed by locus: 629-630 for A, B, C, DRB1 and DQB1; approximately 520 for DQA1; some 610 for DPA1; and around 490 for DPB1. Every repertoire in the discovery cohort had been generated on one and the same sequencing platform. The aim of the study was to test whether cataloging public T cell receptors could identify signatures of past pathogen exposure. On average, roughly 240,000 unique TCR beta nucleotide sequences were sequenced per donor among fewer than 500 genotyped donors of the cohort, with 15% to 20% of those sequences being non-productive. In a later analysis, previously published TCR beta repertoires from fewer than 750 donors were re-analyzed and high-resolution HLA genotyping was added so that TCR occurrence patterns could be studied. Along with the roughly 670-subject first cohort, a separate validation cohort of over 90 different subjects was used.

Library generation was performed with the immunoSEQ multiplex PCR assay. For the multiplex PCR, a mixture combining 60 forward primers for TCR Vbeta segments and 13 reverse primers for TCR Jbeta segments was used. The CDR3 region of rearranged TCR beta genes was amplified from genomic DNA by a multiplex PCR assay. The amplified TCR beta libraries were sequenced on the Illumina HiSeq System as 87-base-pair reads. The source study handled its data this way. Across the 600 to 700 repertoires, a later analysis counted 60 million to 90 million unique TCR beta chains, roughly 11 million of which were shared by at least two donors. Raw reads were error-corrected and collapsed into unique sequences by a nearest-neighbor algorithm in which closely related sequences were merged to remove PCR and sequencing errors. To assign V, D and J gene segments, CDR3 sequences were aligned to IMGT reference sequences. For a sequence to be retained, a match of at least six nucleotides was required to both a V gene segment and a J gene segment. Rearrangements were classified as productive when the CDR3 lacked stop codons and remained in frame with V and J, and all other rearrangements were classified as non-productive. CDR3 was defined according to IMGT convention as the region running from the second conserved V-encoded cysteine to the conserved J-encoded phenylalanine. Sequences without an unambiguous match to a single V gene segment were excluded from the earlier analysis of a few hundred of the donors. In an earlier analysis of roughly 600 of the donors, a V segment was called functional when productive rearrangements were above 56.7%, and segregating when the standard deviation between donors exceeded 5%. A statistical classification framework was developed to diagnose cytomegalovirus status using the catalog of TCR beta chain sequences. V and J gene assignment, in a later analysis, came from comparing TCR nucleotide sequences with IMGT/GENE-DB human TR gene sequences. In a later analysis, CDR3 sequences and most-parsimonious VDJ recombination scenarios were assigned using the TCRdist pipeline. In a later analysis, every TCR beta chain was defined by the combination of its CDR3 amino acid sequence and its V-gene family, and reads without a unique V-gene family were dropped. A later analysis removed over 500 highly shared, low-generation-probability nucleotide sequences to deal with suspected cross-contamination and a sequencing artifact. A later analysis calculated a clonal expansion index for each public chain from normalized within-repertoire ranks of inferred template counts. Generation probabilities in a later analysis came from a VDJ recombination model fitted to out-of-frame rearrangements, and those results were checked against IGoR. Hypergeometric tests were used in a later analysis to score TCR-TCR, TCR-HLA and TCR-CMV co-occurrence, with a repertoire-size bias correction applied to the TCR pairs. False discovery rates were estimated in a later analysis by permuting HLA or CMV assignments 20 times. In a later analysis, co-occurring TCRs were grouped using DBSCAN, and TCRdist sequence similarity was added for clustering within HLA-allele-positive subsets. Co-occurrence clustering excluded repertoires with fewer than 30,000 or more than 120,000 public chains, plus five with anomalous nucleotide sharing. The immuneACCESS repertoire file appears here via TCRdb, limited to in-frame rearrangements. These files lack a portion of the clones; in checked studies, under half of the deficit traces to unresolved V genes, and the cause of the others is not known. V, J and clone size derive from that table, while D and trimming were established from the DNA sequence. The sample table holds some 130,000 clones, of which roughly 80% were seen once. The ten largest make up roughly 8.8% of the sample.

Broad study findings and their caveats: Because counts were too low, under 20 rarely observed V segments, including chromosome 9 orphons, were left out of the earlier analysis of about 500 of the donors. In a later genetic analysis, a missense DCLRE1C variant was associated with V-gene and J-gene trimming of TCR beta chains, and the association was replicated in an independent cohort. A cluster of highly shared sequence variants was judged likely to be a technical artifact of the sequencing pipeline. The study gave a list of 150 to 200 TCR beta chains associated with cytomegalovirus. Specific HLA alleles were associated with roughly 17,000 TCR beta sequences at a false discovery rate of 0.05 in a later analysis. Compared with equally common non-associated chains, HLA-associated TCR beta chains in a later analysis were more clonally expanded and had lower generation probabilities. Across donors, most TCR sequences were observed very rarely, whereas some public TCRs were present in many individuals. In a later analysis, most CMV-associated TCR beta chains were found to appear HLA-restricted, with HLA associations seemingly driven largely by CMV exposure. In an earlier analysis of fewer than 700 of the donors, most TCR beta V segments appeared in productive rearrangements about 87% or about 30% of the time, broadly matching IMGT annotations. A further reported finding was that TCR beta sequences accurately predicted the HLA-A and HLA-B alleles for most subjects in the first cohort. According to a later analysis, parvovirus B19, influenza, CMV and Epstein-Barr virus appeared linked to several top co-occurrence clusters. The authors suggested that the approach could potentially be generalized to other disease states and immunological phenotypes. Only TCR beta chains were sequenced in this cohort, and the absence of alpha or paired-chain data limited detectable features. The presence/absence analyses assumed that sequencing depth was roughly uniform across donors, and that assumption may not be true. A later analysis found that TCR association rates varied across HLA loci, with DRB1 alleles showing the most associated TCRs and HLA-C alleles the fewest. In vitro tests confirmed that a few of the cytomegalovirus-associated TCR beta chains recognize cytomegalovirus antigens. Immune exposure information for the cohort was limited to CMV serostatus. Compared with the 666-donor mean, donors in an Asian-associated ancestry cluster had fewer N-insertions in productive TCRs, according to a later genetic analysis. Linkage disequilibrium might explain the correlated functional status among segregating V segments, but an unknown experimental factor could not be excluded. The classifier was reported to diagnose cytomegalovirus status with high specificity and sensitivity in both the original cohort and the validation cohort. Assigning TCR associations to individual alleles was difficult when HLA alleles, especially DR and DQ, strongly co-occurred. Because the 87-base-pair reads could not distinguish some IMGT-functional V segments, including TRBV6-2 and TRBV6-3, those segments were excluded. Because some donors lacked HLA typing at each locus, the association tests relied only on the typed subset.

Counted from cysteine to phenylalanine, this CDR3 has 13 amino acids. Left in the record is the CDR3 DNA by itself, 39 bases read in frame from the first base. CDR1 and CDR2, per the germline V gene (reference sequence), are SSHAT and FNYEAQ. In total, around 600 healthy bone marrow donors made up the cohort. At the time of sampling, all cohort members were nominally healthy, though unrecorded immune exposures were likely present. The donor tested CMV seropositive, placing the donor among the 289 seropositive members of the cohort. Each donor provided a peripheral blood sample, and peripheral blood mononuclear cells were used for TCR beta sequencing. The Qiagen DNeasy Blood Extraction Kit was used to extract genomic DNA from the blood cell samples.

The chain joins TRBV7-7 to TRBJ1-6, with TRBD1 tentatively as D gene (5 bases match). The clonotype was recovered from a woman aged 45 to 65 in good health and CMV-seropositive. The specimen was PBMCs. The CDR3 reads as follows: CASSEGANSPLHF. The DNA sequence is as follows: TGTGCTAGCAGTGAAGGGGCGAATTCACCCCTCCACTTT.